These 8 T cell receptor beta chains share one sample of origin, sequenced in a study of T cell clonality in common variable immunodeficiency. Study findings and constraints: Common variable immunodeficiency TCR beta sequences reportedly had fewer deletions and N-nucleotide insertions.

The antigens these receptors bind are not known. The assay was immunoSEQ multiplex PCR, and TCRdb's table has in-frame clones only and misses some. The sample was found to contain roughly 42,000 clones, and every one recurs. What was sequenced was peripheral blood mononuclear cells. The receptors were gathered from a human donor with common variable immunodeficiency.

Here the CDR3 reads CASSRERGNTDTQYF. The CDR3 bases that were read are TGTGCCAGCAGCCGTGAGCGGGGTAACACAGATACG. The chain combines TRBV7-2 with TRBJ2-3, with 7 bases identical to TRBD2. The missing CDR3 end, 3 residues past where the read stops, is filled in from the germline J gene. Germline V gene lookup returns CDR1 SGHTA and CDR2 FQGNSA. V dropped 5 bases and J dropped 2; count of bases not matched to a gene: 7. CDR3 length: 15 amino acids.

This clone came up many times. The read ends 3 residues shy of where the CDR3 ends; the end is completed using the germline J gene. The chain is built from TRBV5-1 and TRBJ2-3; a possible D gene is TRBD2 (5 bases). Trimming cost V 1 base and J 2 bases, with 17 bases left between them. In germline, CDR1 is SGHRS, CDR2 YFSETQ. This CDR3 contains 17 residues. The covered CDR3 bases are TGCGCCAGCAGCTTGATCGGCGGGCAGGCACTCACAGATACG. Residues: CASSLIGGQALTDT. The CDR3 in full is CASSLIGGQALTDTQYF.

This clone has only a few counts. The read falls 3 residues short of the CDR3 end, and the missing part is taken from the germline J gene. The V and J genes are TRBV7-2 and TRBJ1-5, with D possibly being TRBD1 (5 bases). Per the germline V gene, CDR1 is SGHTA and CDR2 is FQGNSA. The CDR3 runs 15 residues. The V and J ends lost 2 bases and 6 bases respectively, with 14 bases between them. Partial CDR3 DNA: TGTGCCAGCAGCTTACAAAGTGGGACTTCTCAGCCC. It is translated as CASSLQSGTSQP. The full CDR3 is CASSLQSGTSQPQHF.

This clone was seen repeatedly, ten times or more. From the germline J gene comes the end of the CDR3, since the read stops 3 residues before it. This chain uses TRBV30 with TRBJ2-3; a weak D match, TRBD1 (6 bases). In germline, CDR1 is GTSNPN, CDR2 SVGIG (reference sequence). This CDR3 has 12 amino acids. V dropped 6 bases and J dropped 5 bases, with 12 bases sitting between them. The CDR3 region is CACVLGGDTQYF. The covered CDR3 bases are TGTGCCTGTGTACTAGGGGGAGATACG.

This clone was counted only a few times. Read coverage stops 3 residues before the CDR3 terminus; the germline J gene supplies the remainder. J is TRBJ2-7 and V is TRBV7-6; weak D call: TRBD2 (5 bases). Germline V lookup: CDR1 SGHVS, CDR2 FNYEAQ. This CDR3 has 15 amino acids. V was trimmed by 1 base and J by 0 bases, leaving 10 bases between them. The sequenced part of the CDR3 DNA is TGTGCCAGCAGCTTAGGGGAAGCGGCCTCCTACGAG. Translation: CASSLGEAASYE. The CDR3 as a whole reads CASSLGEAASYEQYF.

This clone appeared many times. The read terminates 3 residues before the CDR3 end, so the remaining end is supplied by the germline J gene. This rearrangement joins TRBV12-3 or TRBV12-4 to TRBJ2-1, with unresolved D. The V end lost 0 bases, the J end lost 3 bases, and 6 bases lay between the germline ends. The length of the CDR3 is 14 residues. The CDR3 DNA, read in part, is TGTGCCAGCAGTTTAGCGACTGGCTACAATGAG. Its translation: CASSLATGYNE. The whole CDR3 sequence reads CASSLATGYNEQFF.

This clone was counted between two and nine times. The read comes to an end 3 residues before the CDR3 does, leaving the germline J gene to fill in the end. This chain uses TRBV6-1 with TRBJ2-1, with D perhaps TRBD2 (6 bases). Trimming took off 4 bases at V and 2 bases at J, with 15 bases between the two ends. This CDR3 is built from 16 residues. Germline CDR1 MNHNS, CDR2 SASEGT. The CDR3 spells CASSALGRGTYNEQFF. CDR3 bases read: TGTGCCAGCAGTGCCCTCGGGCGGGGTACCTACAATGAG.

This clone was detected many times. The sequence runs out 3 residues before the end of the CDR3; the remainder is reconstructed from the germline J gene. The chain is built from TRBV18 and TRBJ2-1, with TRBD2 identical over 7 bases. Germline values: CDR1 KGHSH, CDR2 LQKENI. V dropped 1 base and J dropped 5; count of bases not matched to a gene: 5. CDR3 length: 15 residues. The sequenced part of the CDR3 DNA is TGTGCCAGCTCACCACGAGCGGGGAACCACAATGAG. It translates to CASSPRAGNHNE. The entire CDR3 protein reads CASSPRAGNHNEQFF.